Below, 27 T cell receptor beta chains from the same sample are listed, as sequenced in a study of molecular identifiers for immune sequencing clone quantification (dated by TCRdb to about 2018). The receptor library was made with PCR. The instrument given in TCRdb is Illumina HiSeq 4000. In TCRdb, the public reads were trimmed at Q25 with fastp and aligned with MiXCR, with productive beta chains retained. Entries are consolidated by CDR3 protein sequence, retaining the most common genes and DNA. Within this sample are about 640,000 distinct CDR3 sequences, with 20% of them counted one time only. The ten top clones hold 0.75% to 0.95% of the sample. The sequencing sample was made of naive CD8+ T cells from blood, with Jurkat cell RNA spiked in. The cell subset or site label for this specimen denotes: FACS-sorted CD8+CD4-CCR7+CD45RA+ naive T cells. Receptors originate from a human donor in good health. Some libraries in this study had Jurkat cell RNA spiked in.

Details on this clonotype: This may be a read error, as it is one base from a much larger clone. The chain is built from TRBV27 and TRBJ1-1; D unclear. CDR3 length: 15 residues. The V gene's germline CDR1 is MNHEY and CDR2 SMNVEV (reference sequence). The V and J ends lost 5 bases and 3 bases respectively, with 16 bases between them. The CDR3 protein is CASSHGSSLYTEAFF. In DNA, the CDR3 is TGTGCCAGCAGTCATGGGTCCAGCCTTTACACTGAAGCTTTCTTT.

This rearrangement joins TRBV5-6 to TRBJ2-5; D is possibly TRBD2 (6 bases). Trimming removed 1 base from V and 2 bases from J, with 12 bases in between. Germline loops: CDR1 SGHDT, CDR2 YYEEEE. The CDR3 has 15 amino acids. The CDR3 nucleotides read TGTGCCAGCAGCTTGATGACGGGAGCACAAGAGACCCAGTACTTC. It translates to CASSLMTGAQETQYF.

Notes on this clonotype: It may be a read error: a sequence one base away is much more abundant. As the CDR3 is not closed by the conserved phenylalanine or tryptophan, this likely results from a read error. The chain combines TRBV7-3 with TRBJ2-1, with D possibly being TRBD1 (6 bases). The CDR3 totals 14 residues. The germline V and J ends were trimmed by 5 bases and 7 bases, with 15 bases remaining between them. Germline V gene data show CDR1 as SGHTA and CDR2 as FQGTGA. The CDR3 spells CASSLTGIENEQFY. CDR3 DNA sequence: TGTGCCAGCAGCCTCACAGGGATAGAGAATGAGCAGTTCTAC.

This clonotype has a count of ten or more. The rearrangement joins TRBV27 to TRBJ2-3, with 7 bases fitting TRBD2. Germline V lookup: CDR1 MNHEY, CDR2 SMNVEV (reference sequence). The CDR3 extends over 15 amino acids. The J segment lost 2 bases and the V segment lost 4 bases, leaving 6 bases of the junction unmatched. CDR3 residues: CASSWGGGDTDTQYF. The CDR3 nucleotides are TGTGCCAGCAGTTGGGGCGGGGGAGACACAGATACGCAGTATTTT.

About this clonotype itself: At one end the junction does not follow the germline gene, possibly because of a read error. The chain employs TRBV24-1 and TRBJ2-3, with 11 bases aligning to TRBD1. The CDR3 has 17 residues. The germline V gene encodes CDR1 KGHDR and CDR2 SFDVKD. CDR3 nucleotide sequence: TGTGCCGCCAGTGAAGATCCGGGACAGGGGGTTTCAGATACGCAGTATTTT. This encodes CAASEDPGQGVSDTQYF.

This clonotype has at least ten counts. In DNA, the CDR3 is TGTGCCAGCAGCCGAAATCCGGGACGCATAGAAGAGCAGTTCTTC. Residues: CASSRNPGRIEEQFF. The rearrangement uses TRBV11-2 and TRBJ2-1; D may correspond to TRBD1 or TRBD2 (5 bases each). Germline CDR1 reads SGHAT; CDR2 reads FQNNGV. V lost 5 bases, J lost 10 bases, and 21 bases lay in between. This CDR3 comprises 15 residues. The full variable domain, rest sourced from reference TRBV11-2 and TRBJ2-1, is EAGVAQSPRYKIIEKRQSVAFWCNPISGHATLYWYQQILGQGPKLLIQFQNNGVVDDSQLPKDRFSAERLKGVDSTLKIQPAKLEDSAVYLCASSRNPGRIEEQFFGPGTRLTVL.

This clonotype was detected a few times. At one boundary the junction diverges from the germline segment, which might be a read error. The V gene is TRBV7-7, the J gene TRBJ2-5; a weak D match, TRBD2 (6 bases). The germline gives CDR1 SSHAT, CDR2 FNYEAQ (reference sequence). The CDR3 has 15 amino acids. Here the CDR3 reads CASSSTVAEQETQYF. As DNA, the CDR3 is TGTGCTAGCAGCTCGACTGTAGCGGAGCAAGAGACCCAGTACTTC.

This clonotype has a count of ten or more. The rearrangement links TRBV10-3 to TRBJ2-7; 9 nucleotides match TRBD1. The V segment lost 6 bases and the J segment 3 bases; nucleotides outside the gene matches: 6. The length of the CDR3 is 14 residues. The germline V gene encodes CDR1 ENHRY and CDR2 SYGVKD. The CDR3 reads CAIRDPGQGYEQYF. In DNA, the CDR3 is TGTGCCATCAGGGACCCGGGACAGGGCTACGAGCAGTACTTC.

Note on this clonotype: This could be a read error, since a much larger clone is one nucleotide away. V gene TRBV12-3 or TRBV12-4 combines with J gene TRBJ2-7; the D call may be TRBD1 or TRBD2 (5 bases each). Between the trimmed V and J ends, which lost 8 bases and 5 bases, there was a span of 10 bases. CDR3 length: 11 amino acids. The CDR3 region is CASAWGNEQYF. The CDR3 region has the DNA TGTGCCAGCGCGTGGGGGAACGAGCAGTACTTC.

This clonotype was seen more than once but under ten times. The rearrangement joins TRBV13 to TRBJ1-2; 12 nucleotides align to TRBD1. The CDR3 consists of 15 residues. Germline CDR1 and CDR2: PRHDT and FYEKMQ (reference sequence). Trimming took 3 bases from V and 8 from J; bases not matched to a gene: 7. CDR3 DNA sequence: TGTGCCAGCAGCTTCGGGACAGGGGGCATCTACGGCTACACCTTC. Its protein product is CASSFGTGGIYGYTF.

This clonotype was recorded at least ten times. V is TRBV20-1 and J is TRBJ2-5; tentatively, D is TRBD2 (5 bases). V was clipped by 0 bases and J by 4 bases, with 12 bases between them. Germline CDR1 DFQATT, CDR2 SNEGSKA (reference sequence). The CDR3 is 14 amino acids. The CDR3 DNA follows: TGCAGTGCTAGAGACCGGGCGGCGGGAGAGACCCAGTACTTC. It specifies CSARDRAAGETQYF.

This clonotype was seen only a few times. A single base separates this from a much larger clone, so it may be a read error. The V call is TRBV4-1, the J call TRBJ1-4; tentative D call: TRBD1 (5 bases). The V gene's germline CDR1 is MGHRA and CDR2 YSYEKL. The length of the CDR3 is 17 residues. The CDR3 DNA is TGCGCCAGCAGCCACGTACTCCGACAGCACGCTAATGATAAACTGTTTTTT. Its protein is CASSHVLRQHANDKLFF.

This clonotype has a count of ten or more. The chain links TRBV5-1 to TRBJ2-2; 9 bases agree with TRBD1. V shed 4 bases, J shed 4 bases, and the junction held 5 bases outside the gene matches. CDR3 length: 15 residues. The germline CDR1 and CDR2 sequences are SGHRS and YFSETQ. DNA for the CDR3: TGCGCCAGCAGCCCAGGGACAGGGAGCACCGGGGAGCTGTTTTTT. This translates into CASSPGTGSTGELFF.

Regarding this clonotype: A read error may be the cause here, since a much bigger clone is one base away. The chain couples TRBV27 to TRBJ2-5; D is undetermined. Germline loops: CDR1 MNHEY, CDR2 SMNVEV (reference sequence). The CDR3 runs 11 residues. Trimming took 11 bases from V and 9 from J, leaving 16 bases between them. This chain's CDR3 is CAAKYQDSQYF. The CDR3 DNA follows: TGTGCCGCCAAGTACCAAGATTCCCAGTACTTC.

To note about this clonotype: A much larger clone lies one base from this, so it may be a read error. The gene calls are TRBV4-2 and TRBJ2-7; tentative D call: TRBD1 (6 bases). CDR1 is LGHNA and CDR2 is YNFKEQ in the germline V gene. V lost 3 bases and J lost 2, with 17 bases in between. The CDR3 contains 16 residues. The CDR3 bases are TGTGCCAGCAGCCACGTTAATCAGGGGCTACCCTACGAGCAGTACTTC. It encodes CASSHVNQGLPYEQYF.

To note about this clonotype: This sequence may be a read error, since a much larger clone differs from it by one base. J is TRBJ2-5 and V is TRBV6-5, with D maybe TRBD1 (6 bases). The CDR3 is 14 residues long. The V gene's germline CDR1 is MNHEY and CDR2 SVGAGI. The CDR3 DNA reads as TGTGTCAGCAGCTATGGACAGTTCGGAGAGACCCAGTACTTC. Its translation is CVSSYGQFGETQYF.

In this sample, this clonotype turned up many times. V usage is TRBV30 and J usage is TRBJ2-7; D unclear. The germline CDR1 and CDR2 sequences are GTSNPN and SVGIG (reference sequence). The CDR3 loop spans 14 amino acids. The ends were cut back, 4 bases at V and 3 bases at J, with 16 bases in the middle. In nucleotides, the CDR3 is TGTGCCTGGACCACGGCGAGGCAGAACTACGAGCAGTACTTC. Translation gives CAWTTARQNYEQYF.

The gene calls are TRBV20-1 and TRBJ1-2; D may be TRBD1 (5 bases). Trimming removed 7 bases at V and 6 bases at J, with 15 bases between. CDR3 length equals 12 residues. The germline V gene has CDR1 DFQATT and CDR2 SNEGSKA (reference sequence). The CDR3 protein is CSVSRESDGYTF. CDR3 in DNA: TGCAGTGTTAGCAGGGAAAGCGATGGCTACACCTTC.

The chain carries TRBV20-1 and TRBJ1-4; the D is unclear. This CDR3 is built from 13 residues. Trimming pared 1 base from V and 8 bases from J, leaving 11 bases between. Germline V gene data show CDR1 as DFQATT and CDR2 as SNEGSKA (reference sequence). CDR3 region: CSARANLGEKLFF. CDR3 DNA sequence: TGCAGTGCTAGAGCCAACTTGGGAGAAAAACTGTTTTTT.

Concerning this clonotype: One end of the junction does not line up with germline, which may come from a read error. In DNA form, the CDR3 reads TGTGCCAGCAGCTTCGAAGGACTGATAAGTAATTCACCCCTCCACTTT. Its translation: CASSFEGLISNSPLHF. The chain combines TRBV5-3 with TRBJ1-6; D not resolved. TRBV5-3 qualifies as an ORF whose function is uncertain. This CDR3 contains 16 residues.

DNA of the CDR3: TGTGCCACCAGCAGGACAAAGCGGGGGGGGAAGTATGAGCAGTTCTTC. Translation: CATSRTKRGGKYEQFF. The V call is TRBV15, the J call TRBJ2-1; 10 bases map to TRBD2. The CDR3 consists of 16 residues. J gave up 8 bases and V 3 bases, and 10 bases lay outside the gene matches. CDR1 is LNHNV and CDR2 is YYDKDF in the germline V gene (reference sequence).

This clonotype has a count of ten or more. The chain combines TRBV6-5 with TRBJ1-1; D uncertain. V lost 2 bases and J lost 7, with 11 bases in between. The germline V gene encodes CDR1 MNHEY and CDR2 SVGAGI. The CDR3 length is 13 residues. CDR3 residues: CASSYQSGSEAFF. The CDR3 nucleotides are TGTGCCAGCAGTTACCAAAGCGGGAGTGAAGCTTTCTTT.

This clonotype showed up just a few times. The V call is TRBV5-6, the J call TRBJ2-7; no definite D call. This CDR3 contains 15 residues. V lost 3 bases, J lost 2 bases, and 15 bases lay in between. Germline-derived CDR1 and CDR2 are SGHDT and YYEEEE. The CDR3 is CASSWFQDGAYEQYF. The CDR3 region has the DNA TGTGCCAGCAGCTGGTTTCAGGACGGAGCCTACGAGCAGTACTTC.

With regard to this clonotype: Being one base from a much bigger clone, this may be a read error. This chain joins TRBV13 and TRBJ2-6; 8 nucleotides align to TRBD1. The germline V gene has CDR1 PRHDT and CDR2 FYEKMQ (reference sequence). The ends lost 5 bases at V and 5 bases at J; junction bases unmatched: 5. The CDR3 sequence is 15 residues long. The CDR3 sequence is CASSKTGAWANVLTF. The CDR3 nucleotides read TGTGCCAGCAGCAAGACAGGGGCTTGGGCCAACGTCCTGACTTTC.

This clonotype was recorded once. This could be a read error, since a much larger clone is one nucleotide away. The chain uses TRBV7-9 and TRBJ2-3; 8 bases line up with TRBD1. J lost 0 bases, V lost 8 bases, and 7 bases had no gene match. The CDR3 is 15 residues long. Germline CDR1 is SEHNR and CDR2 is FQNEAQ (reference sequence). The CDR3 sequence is CASWDRDRSTDTQYF. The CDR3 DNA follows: TGTGCCAGCTGGGACCGGGACAGGAGCACAGATACGCAGTATTTT.

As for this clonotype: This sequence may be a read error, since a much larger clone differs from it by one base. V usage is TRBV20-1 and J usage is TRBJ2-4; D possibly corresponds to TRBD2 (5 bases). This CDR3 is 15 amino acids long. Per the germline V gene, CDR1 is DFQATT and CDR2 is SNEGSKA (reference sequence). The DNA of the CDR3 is TGCAGTGCCCCACTTTCTAGCTCCGCCAAAAACATTCAGCACTTC. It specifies CSAPLSSSAKNIQHF.

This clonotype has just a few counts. CDR3 protein: CSVEDRRGYFLNEQFF. CDR3 nucleotide sequence: TGCAGCGTTGAAGATAGGCGGGGGTATTTCCTCAATGAGCAGTTCTTC. This rearrangement joins TRBV29-1 to TRBJ2-1, with 7 positions matching TRBD2. Germline V CDR1 and CDR2: SQVTM, ANQGSEA. The V segment lost 0 bases and the J segment 6 bases; nucleotides outside the gene matches: 11. The CDR3 length is 16 residues.